These T cell receptor beta chains were read from a single sample in a study of cytomegalovirus exposure and HLA in healthy donors. The repertoire was sequenced with immunoSEQ multiplex PCR; TCRdb's copy has only in-frame clones and lacks some. The sample comprises around 150,000 clones, 60% to 85% of which are singletons, and almost 3% rests with the top ten. The sequenced sample was PBMCs. The receptors come from a woman in her forties or fifties in good health and CMV-seropositive. The CDR3 runs from the conserved cysteine through the conserved F or W. D genes are given only for firm matches. Clone size is stated in some rows and not others, as once, few, many or a class when expanded.

>TRBD1|TRBJ1-2|NA|TRBV6-5
TGTGCCAGCAGTAGTACAGGGGCCGCCTATGGCTACACCTTC
CASSSTGAAYGYTF
>TRBD2|TRBJ2-3|NA|TRBV9
TGTGCCAGCAGCGAAGAAGGGGAGCCGGGACTAGCGGGCACAGATACGCAGTATTTT
CASSEEGEPGLAGTDTQYF
>NA|TRBJ1-1|NA|TRBV10-3
TGTGCCACAAGACAGGCGGAGAGGGTGAACACTGAAGCTTTCTTT
CATRQAERVNTEAFF
>NA|TRBJ1-4|NA|TRBV7-8
TGTGCCAGCAGCTTAGCCGGGGTTGAAAAACTGTTTTTT
CASSLAGVEKLFF
>NA|TRBJ2-7|once|TRBV28
TGTGCCAGCAGTTCCTACTCCTACGAGCAGTACTTC
CASSSYSYEQYF
>TRBD2|TRBJ2-7|NA|TRBV6-1
TGTGCCAGCAGTGAAGCCCCGGGAGGGAGCGAGCAGTACTTC
CASSEAPGGSEQYF
>TRBD1|TRBJ1-6|NA|TRBV18
TGTGCCAGCTCACTTTCCCGGGACAGGGGATCCTATAATTCACCCCTCCACTTT
CASSLSRDRGSYNSPLHF
>NA|TRBJ1-4|NA|TRBV5-1
TGCGCCAGCAGCTTGGGAGGGGCGGGAAATGAAAAACTGTTTTTT
CASSLGGAGNEKLFF
>NA|TRBJ2-1|NA|TRBV30
TGTGCCTGGCACAGGGCGCCCTACAATGAGCAGTTCTTC
CAWHRAPYNEQFF
>NA|TRBJ2-3|NA|TRBV6-1
TGTGCCAGCACCTTAGGGGCCTTTACAGATACGCAGTATTTT
CASTLGAFTDTQYF
>NA|TRBJ2-2|NA|TRBV27
TGTGCCAGCAGTTGGGACAACCCGAACACCGGGGAGCTGTTTTTT
CASSWDNPNTGELFF
>TRBD1|TRBJ2-2|few|TRBV19
TGTGCCAGTAGTGACAGGGGGAACACCGGGGAGCTGTTTTTT
CASSDRGNTGELFF
>TRBD2|TRBJ2-3|NA|TRBV29-1
TGCAGCGTCAACCCCAGCGGGGGCCGCACAGATACGCAGTATTTT
CSVNPSGGRTDTQYF
>TRBD2|TRBJ2-3|NA|TRBV30
TGTGCCTGGAGTGTATTGGGGGGGAGCACAGATACGCAGTATTTT
CAWSVLGGSTDTQYF
>TRBD1|TRBJ1-2|NA|TRBV4-1
TGCGCCAGCAGCCAAACGCCGGGACAGGGATATGACTACACCTTC
CASSQTPGQGYDYTF
>NA|TRBJ2-4|few|TRBV5-1
TGCGCCAGCAGCCCGGACAGCCGAGGTGACATTCAGTACTTC
CASSPDSRGDIQYF
>NA|TRBJ1-2|once|TRBV15
TGTGCCACCAGCAGGGGCCCTGGGGGCTACACCTTC
CATSRGPGGYTF
>NA|TRBJ1-2|NA|TRBV4-1
TGCGCCAGCAGCCAGGGGGGTGGGGGATCTAACTATGGCTACACCTTC
CASSQGGGGSNYGYTF
>TRBD1|TRBJ1-5|NA|TRBV27
TGTGCCAGCAGTTCCAGCCCGGGACAGGGTTTGCATTTT
CASSSSPGQGLHF
>NA|TRBJ2-3|NA|TRBV2
TGTGCCAGCAGAGGGACTAGCACAGATACGCAGTATTTT
CASRGTSTDTQYF